The clone carrying this T cell receptor (beta chain) was counted ten times or more. What it binds is unknown. V was clipped by 1 base and J by 3 bases, with 19 bases between them. The CDR3 extends over 17 amino acids. Germline lookup yields CDR1 SGHRS and CDR2 YFSETQ. These data are taken from a study of T cell repertoires in cytomegalovirus infection. Study background: Public signatures in TCR beta pointed to CMV infection and matching HLA type. Points from the study as a whole: HLA-C-restricted CMV-specific TCR beta clonotypes were dominant in the ex vivo response. The cumulative frequency of public TCR beta families distinguished individuals who carried CMV together with the relevant HLA.

TCRdb analysed the reads with MiXCR anew, one entry per CDR3 protein. The data show under 350,000 distinct CDR3 sequences, about 8.8% seen once. V and J are TRBV5-1 and TRBJ1-1; tentatively, D is TRBD1 (6 bases). The origin of this receptor is a human donor in good health (CMV status not recorded). Some clones in this sample may be carry-over from other donors' samples. The sample taken for sequencing was PBMCs. The CDR3 reads CASSLRRQGRMYTEAFF. The CDR3 bases are TGCGCCAGCAGCTTGAGGAGGCAGGGGAGGATGTACACTGAAGCTTTCTTT.